This T cell receptor beta chain stems from a study of blood T cells in healthy people across ages. The study, taken as a whole, reports: More naive CD4+ cells and higher diversity marked long-lived donors relative to aged donors. The diversity estimates, figures obtained from one million T cells, were considered underestimates.

A second PCR, run for roughly 7 to 12 cycles, used a sample-barcoded 5' primer plus a J-beta primer mix. TCRdb itself ran the 5' RACE reads through MiXCR, one entry per CDR3 protein. The sample yields about a million distinct CDR3 sequences, roughly 50% seen once. About this clonotype itself: Its antigen remains unidentified.

This CDR3 is 18 amino acids long. The germline gives CDR1 SGHTA, CDR2 FQGNSA. V dropped 1 base and J dropped 1; count of bases not matched to a gene: 8. This clonotype originated in a woman in her fifties or sixties in good health. This chain connects TRBV7-2 to TRBJ2-3; TRBD2 aligns across 10 bases. Sequenced material: blood. CDR3 protein: CASSLVQRTSGRTDTQYF. The CDR3 DNA reads as TGTGCCAGCAGCTTAGTCCAACGGACTAGCGGTCGCACAGATACGCAGTATTTT.